This T cell receptor (beta chain) was recovered during a study of T cells in Graves' hyperthyroidism and ophthalmopathy. Regions amplified from RNA transcripts were the TCR beta CDR3 regions. HTBI primers drove first-round RT-PCR of the TCR CDR3. TCRdb re-called the multiplex PCR reads through MiXCR, storing one row per CDR3 protein. Here the sample spans roughly 380,000 distinct CDR3 sequences, roughly 15% being singletons. The CDR3 is 14 amino acids. CDR1 and CDR2 from the germline V gene are SGHTA and FQGNSA. V was trimmed by 2 bases and J by 6 bases, leaving 13 bases between them. This chain uses TRBV7-2 with TRBJ1-1; D not certain. The TCR was taken from a woman younger than 30 with Graves' hyperthyroidism. Material for sequencing was blood. The CDR3 DNA follows: TGTGCCAGCAGCTTACTGGATAGGGTTCCTGAAGCTTTCTTT. Translation gives CASSLLDRVPEAFF.